The 22 T cell receptor beta chains presented below share a single source sample, sequenced in a study of T-cell memory formation after mild COVID-19 (dated by TCRdb to the early 2020s). Receptor libraries were prepared by 5' RACE. TCRdb names Illumina NovaSeq 6000 as the instrument used. TCRdb reran the public reads through fastp at Q25 and MiXCR, keeping productive beta chains. Each entry is one CDR3 protein sequence, shown with its most common DNA and genes. This sample comprises some 97,000 distinct CDR3 sequences, roughly 10% of them detected only once. The biggest ten clones account for about two fifths of the sample. Sequencing input: PBMCs or a T cell subset sorted from them (not recorded which). Receptor source: a man aged 18-30 years who had mild COVID-19 (a few samples of this study predate the infection). The sample titles of this study are shuffled in the database, so cell type and time point are left out; the donor was told from shared clones.

This clonotype occurred a few times. The chain combines TRBV27 with TRBJ2-7; D is perhaps TRBD2 (6 bases). Germline assignment: CDR1 MNHEY and CDR2 SMNVEV (reference sequence). The CDR3 extends over 15 amino acids. Trimming removed 4 bases at V and 0 bases at J, with 13 bases between. The CDR3: CASSSLAGSSYEQYF. CDR3 nucleotides: TGTGCCAGCAGTTCCCTGGCGGGGAGCTCCTACGAGCAGTACTTC.

This clonotype appeared a few times. The chain carries TRBV10-2 and TRBJ2-7; perhaps TRBD1 as D (5 bases). CDR3 length: 14 amino acids. The germline gives CDR1 WSHSY, CDR2 SAAADI. V was shortened by 8 bases and J by 2 bases, with 16 bases between the two germline ends. CDR3 region: CASLGEGATYEQYF. In DNA, the CDR3 is TGCGCCAGCCTTGGGGAAGGGGCTACCTACGAGCAGTACTTC.

The chain employs TRBV6-5 and TRBJ2-5, with TRBD2 as a possible D gene (6 bases). The CDR3 contains 17 residues. From germline, CDR1 is MNHEY and CDR2 SVGAGI. Deletions cut 0 bases from V and 1 base from J, with 15 bases between. In DNA form, the CDR3 reads TGTGCCAGCAGTTACTCGAAAGTCCCGGGGGTCCAAGAGACCCAGTACTTC. Protein product: CASSYSKVPGVQETQYF.

This chain uses TRBV20-1 with TRBJ2-7, with TRBD1 identical over 8 bases. Germline V gene data show CDR1 as DFQATT and CDR2 as SNEGSKA (reference sequence). After removal of 1 base from V and 5 bases from J, the junction contained 10 bases not matched to a gene. The CDR3 runs to 15 residues. The CDR3 reads CSARGFWTGSHEQYV. The CDR3 DNA reads as TGCAGTGCTAGAGGTTTCTGGACAGGGTCCCACGAGCAGTACGTC.

This chain joins TRBV13 and TRBJ1-1; the D is unclear. Germline CDR1 PRHDT, CDR2 FYEKMQ (reference sequence). Trimming shortened V by 2 bases and J by 8 bases, and 9 bases separated the two germline ends. This CDR3 has 12 amino acids. DNA for the CDR3: TGTGCCAGCAGCTTAATCGAGAACGAAGCTTTCTTT. Protein sequence: CASSLIENEAFF.

This clonotype has just a few counts. This rearrangement joins TRBV5-5 to TRBJ1-2; D possibly corresponds to TRBD1 (6 bases). This CDR3 has 15 residues. Per the germline V gene, CDR1 is SGHKS and CDR2 is YYEKEE (reference sequence). The V end lost 0 bases, the J end lost 3 bases, and 12 bases lay between the germline ends. CDR3 loop: CASSLGQGPDYGYTF. The CDR3 nucleotides read TGTGCCAGCAGCTTGGGGCAGGGGCCTGACTATGGCTACACCTTC.

The V gene is TRBV5-1, the J gene TRBJ2-5, with D perhaps TRBD1 (6 bases). This CDR3 comprises 13 residues. Per germline, CDR1 SGHRS and CDR2 YFSETQ. The V and J ends lost 5 bases and 5 bases respectively, with 13 bases between them. The CDR3 is CASRSPGEETQYF. The CDR3 nucleotides are TGCGCCAGCAGATCGCCAGGGGAGGAGACCCAGTACTTC.

This clonotype occurred a few times. The CDR3 region has the DNA TGTGCCAGCACCCTGGGGGCAGGGATTAACTATGGCTACACCTTC. The encoded protein is CASTLGAGINYGYTF. The chain employs TRBV12-3 or TRBV12-4 and TRBJ1-2; D perhaps matches TRBD1 (6 bases). The CDR3 totals 15 residues. Trimming took 7 bases from V and 1 from J, leaving 16 bases between them.

The chain couples TRBV29-1 to TRBJ1-1; D is possibly TRBD1 (5 bases). Germline V gene lookup returns CDR1 SQVTM and CDR2 ANQGSEA. Between the trimmed V and J ends, which lost 4 bases and 4 bases, there was a span of 13 bases. CDR3 length: 13 amino acids. The CDR3 region has the DNA TGCAGCGTTGTCGGGGGATTGGGCACTGAAGCTTTCTTT. Translating it yields CSVVGGLGTEAFF.

The gene calls are TRBV7-6 and TRBJ2-1; D call uncertain. Between the trimmed V and J ends, which lost 1 base and 4 bases, there was a span of 8 bases. Germline V gene lookup returns CDR1 SGHVS and CDR2 FNYEAQ. This CDR3 region has 14 residues. CDR3: CASSLESEYNEQFF. For the CDR3, the DNA is TGTGCCAGCAGCTTAGAGTCGGAATACAATGAGCAGTTCTTC. The full variable domain, with the rest looked up from reference TRBV7-6 and TRBJ2-1, is GAGVSQSPRYKVTKRGQDVALRCDPISGHVSLYWYRQALGQGPEFLTYFNYEAQQDKSGLPNDRFSAERPEGSISTLTIQRTEQRDSAMYRCASSLESEYNEQFFGPGTRLTVL.

The chain is built from TRBV7-9 and TRBJ1-5; TRBD1 agrees at 7 bases. CDR3 length: 14 residues. J was trimmed by 3 bases and V by 4 bases; bases with no gene match: 3. Germline CDR1 reads SEHNR; CDR2 reads FQNEAQ (reference sequence). The CDR3 loop is CASSSTGNNQPQHF. As DNA, the CDR3 is TGTGCCAGCAGCTCGACAGGGAACAATCAGCCCCAGCATTTT. The whole variable domain, remainder taken from reference TRBV7-9 and TRBJ1-5, is DTGVSQNPRHKITKRGQNVTFRCDPISEHNRLYWYRQTLGQGPEFLTYFQNEAQLEKSRLLSDRFSAERPKGSFSTLEIQRTEQGDSAMYLCASSSTGNNQPQHFGDGTRLSIL.

This clonotype was seen repeatedly, ten times or more. The V call is TRBV7-9, the J call TRBJ2-6; D ambiguous. The CDR3 has 15 amino acids. Trimming cost V 1 base and J 4 bases, with 8 bases left between them. Germline CDR1 SEHNR, CDR2 FQNEAQ (reference sequence). The CDR3 protein is CASSLVLAGANVLTF. The CDR3 bases are TGTGCCAGCAGCTTAGTTTTGGCCGGGGCCAACGTCCTGACTTTC.

This sequence joins TRBV10-3 and TRBJ2-7; D perhaps matches TRBD2 (6 bases). The CDR3 has 13 amino acids. The V end lost 9 bases, the J end lost 3 bases, and 15 bases lay between the germline ends. The V gene's germline CDR1 is ENHRY and CDR2 SYGVKD. CDR3 in amino acids: CAIREEAVYEQYV. The CDR3 DNA reads as TGTGCCATTAGGGAGGAGGCCGTCTACGAGCAGTACGTC.

V and J are TRBV7-6 and TRBJ2-7; 11 bases line up with TRBD1. Germline V gene lookup returns CDR1 SGHVS and CDR2 FNYEAQ. This CDR3 comprises 16 residues. Losses at the gene ends were 5 bases for V and 0 bases for J; bases not matched to a gene: 6. The CDR3 protein is CASSLGQGDVSYEQYF. CDR3 in DNA: TGTGCCAGCAGCCTGGGACAGGGGGATGTCTCCTACGAGCAGTACTTC.

This clonotype has just a few counts. The chain combines TRBV20-1 with TRBJ1-6; 7 bases agree with TRBD1. J lost 4 bases, V lost 6 bases, and 9 bases had no gene match. This CDR3 is built from 15 residues. Looked up from germline, CDR1 is DFQATT and CDR2 is SNEGSKA (reference sequence). The CDR3 region has the DNA TGCAGTGCACCCCCTCCGGGACAGTATAATTCACCCCTCCACTTT. It codes for CSAPPPGQYNSPLHF.

Ten or more counts support this clonotype. The chain uses TRBV6-2 or TRBV6-3 and TRBJ2-7; tentatively, D is TRBD2 (6 bases). This CDR3 is 14 amino acids long. CDR1 and CDR2 from the germline V gene are MNHEY and SVGEGT. V lost 0 bases and J lost 0, with 6 bases in between. The chain's CDR3 is CASSYSTSSYEQYV. The CDR3 DNA follows: TGTGCCAGCAGTTACTCGACTAGCTCCTACGAGCAGTACGTC.

The chain carries TRBV6-6 and TRBJ2-7, with D tentatively TRBD1 or TRBD2 (6 bases each). Trimming removed 4 bases from V and 6 bases from J, with 10 bases in between. The germline CDR1 and CDR2 sequences are MNHNY and SVGAGI (reference sequence). CDR3 size: 12 residues. The CDR3: CASSSRGLEQYF. CDR3 DNA sequence: TGTGCCAGCAGTTCTCGGGGGCTCGAGCAGTACTTC.

This clonotype occurred many times. The CDR3: CASSSNEQFF. The CDR3 DNA reads as TGTGCCAGCAGTTCCAATGAGCAGTTCTTC. This sequence joins TRBV6-2 or TRBV6-3 and TRBJ2-1; D is unresolved. CDR1 is MNHEY and CDR2 is SVGEGT in the germline V gene. This CDR3 comprises 10 residues. The ends were cut back, 4 bases at V and 6 bases at J, with 1 base in the middle.

The chain joins TRBV29-1 to TRBJ1-2; 12 nucleotides line up with TRBD1. The V gene's germline CDR1 is SQVTM and CDR2 ANQGSEA. The CDR3 has 13 residues. J gave up 6 bases and V 4 bases, and 3 bases lay outside the gene matches. The CDR3: CSVAGQGADGYTF. The DNA of the CDR3 is TGCAGCGTTGCGGGACAGGGGGCTGATGGCTACACCTTC.

The chain couples TRBV4-1 to TRBJ2-7; 8 positions match TRBD1. The V and J ends lost 2 bases and 4 bases, in that order; junction bases with no gene match: 4. The CDR3 length is 14 residues. Germline V gene sequence: CDR1 MGHRA, CDR2 YSYEKL. CDR3 amino acids: CASSQTTGVYEQYF. In DNA form, the CDR3 reads TGCGCCAGCAGCCAAACGACAGGGGTGTACGAGCAGTACTTC.

This clonotype has more than one count but fewer than ten. V usage is TRBV5-1 and J usage is TRBJ1-1; D ambiguous. CDR1 and CDR2 from the germline V gene are SGHRS and YFSETQ. The CDR3 has 11 amino acids. V lost 4 bases and J 2 bases, leaving 3 bases between the germline ends. Written as DNA, the CDR3 is TGCGCCAGCAGCCATAACACTGAAGCTTTCTTT. Amino acid sequence: CASSHNTEAFF.

The chain carries TRBV4-1 and TRBJ2-3; D is perhaps TRBD2 (7 bases). Trimming took off 1 base at V and 6 bases at J, with 11 bases between the two ends. The CDR3 has 14 amino acids. Germline V gene lookup returns CDR1 MGHRA and CDR2 YSYEKL. The CDR3 loop is CASSQAGGPDTQYF. The CDR3 nucleotides read TGCGCCAGCAGCCAAGCGGGGGGCCCGGATACGCAGTATTTT.